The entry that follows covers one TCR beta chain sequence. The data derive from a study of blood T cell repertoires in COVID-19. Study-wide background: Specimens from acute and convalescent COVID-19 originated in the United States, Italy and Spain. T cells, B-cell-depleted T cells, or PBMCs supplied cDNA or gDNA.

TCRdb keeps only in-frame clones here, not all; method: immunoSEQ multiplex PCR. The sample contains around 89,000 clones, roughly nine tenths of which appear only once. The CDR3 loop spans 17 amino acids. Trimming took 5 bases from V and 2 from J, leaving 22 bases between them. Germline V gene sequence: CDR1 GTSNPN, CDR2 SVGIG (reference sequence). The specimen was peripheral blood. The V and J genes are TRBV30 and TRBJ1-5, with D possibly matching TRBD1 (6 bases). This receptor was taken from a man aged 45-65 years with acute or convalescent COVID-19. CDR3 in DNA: TGTGCCTGGCGGGTACGAGGGGGGGGAGGGGGCAATCAGCCCCAGCATTTT. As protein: CAWRVRGGGGGNQPQHF.